Presented here are 13 T cell receptor beta chains from one specimen sequenced in a study of breast tumors, draining lymph nodes, adjacent tissues. TCRdb called the multiplex PCR reads again in MiXCR, with one record for every CDR3 protein. Counted here are approximately 150,000 distinct CDR3 sequences, approximately 32% occurring once; the ten biggest clones make up roughly 2.3%. Breast cancer patients provided tissue from their axillary draining lymph nodes. The sequenced material came from axillary lymph node tissue. The source of these receptors is a female donor with breast cancer. Some clones in this sample may be carry-over from other donors' samples.

This clonotype was seen at least ten times. This chain uses TRBV20-1 with TRBJ1-2; weak D call: TRBD1 (5 bases). V dropped 4 bases and J dropped 3 bases, with 12 bases sitting between them. Germline CDR1 DFQATT, CDR2 SNEGSKA (reference sequence). CDR3 length: 13 residues. The CDR3 region has the DNA TGCAGTGCTAACCCGACAGCTTACTATGGCTACACCTTC. It translates to CSANPTAYYGYTF.

This clonotype was observed a handful of times. This chain connects TRBV20-1 to TRBJ1-1; TRBD1 is a possible D gene (6 bases). The CDR3 has 16 residues. Trimming left V 3 bases short and J 1 base short, with 18 bases between. The germline V gene has CDR1 DFQATT and CDR2 SNEGSKA (reference sequence). CDR3 protein: CSARNNLQGRNTEAFF. The CDR3 DNA sequence: TGCAGTGCTAGGAACAACTTACAGGGCAGGAACACTGAAGCTTTCTTT.

This clonotype appeared many times. The rearrangement joins TRBV20-1 to TRBJ1-6, with D perhaps matching TRBD1 (6 bases). Germline CDR1 is DFQATT and CDR2 is SNEGSKA (reference sequence). This CDR3 is 13 amino acids long. V dropped 6 bases and J dropped 10 bases, with 16 bases sitting between them. CDR3 coding DNA: TGCAGTGCCCCGGGGGGACACGGGTCACCCCTCCACTTT. Protein sequence: CSAPGGHGSPLHF.

J is TRBJ2-5 and V is TRBV2; 12 bases agree with TRBD2. Germline trimming cut 6 bases from V and 5 bases from J; bases unmatched to any gene: 4. Germline CDR1 reads SNHLY; CDR2 reads FYNNEI. The CDR3 sequence is 14 residues long. As DNA, the CDR3 is TGTGCCAGCAGCGCAGGACTAGCGGGGGAGACCCAGTACTTC. Translation gives CASSAGLAGETQYF.

The chain recombines TRBV6-2 or TRBV6-3 with TRBJ1-5; the D gene is possibly TRBD1 (5 bases). The CDR3 is 12 residues long. Germline CDR1 is MNHEY and CDR2 is SVGEGT. V was trimmed by 6 bases and J by 9 bases, leaving 12 bases between them. DNA of the CDR3: TGTGCCAGCAGCCGGGGCCTGCCGCCCCAGCATTTT. Translated: CASSRGLPPQHF.

On this clonotype: This clone may be a read error of a much larger clone one base away. This likely comes from a read error, as the CDR3 has no conserved phenylalanine or tryptophan at its end. The genes are TRBV5-4 and TRBJ2-3; TRBD1 is a possible D gene (6 bases). CDR3 length: 14 amino acids. V dropped 5 bases and J dropped 5 bases, with 15 bases sitting between them. The germline gives CDR1 SGHNT, CDR2 YYREEE (reference sequence). CDR3 in DNA: TGTGCCAGCAGTTCAACCGACAGGATAGATACGCAGTATTCT. Its protein product is CASSSTDRIDTQYS.

Ten or more counts support this clonotype. The CDR3 protein is CASMDRVGGYTF. The CDR3 nucleotides read TGTGCCAGTATGGACAGGGTAGGTGGCTACACCTTC. This rearrangement joins TRBV19 to TRBJ1-2; 8 bases align to TRBD1. V dropped 7 bases and J dropped 7; count of bases not matched to a gene: 5. CDR1 is LNHDA, CDR2 SQIVND, per germline (reference sequence). The CDR3 consists of 12 residues.

In this sample, this clonotype turned up many times. A read error may explain this, as a much larger clone is one base away. V gene TRBV7-8 combines with J gene TRBJ2-5; 7 positions match TRBD1. CDR3 length: 15 amino acids. Germline loops: CDR1 SGHVS, CDR2 FQNEAQ. For the CDR3, the DNA is TGTGCCAGCAGCATACGACAGGGACCACAAGAGACCCAGCACTTC. It specifies CASSIRQGPQETQHF.

Ten or more counts support this clonotype. V and J are TRBV7-6 and TRBJ1-4; D is ambiguous. Germline values: CDR1 SGHVS, CDR2 FNYEAQ. Trimming took off 5 bases at V and 5 bases at J, with 15 bases between the two ends. The CDR3 covers 15 residues. DNA for the CDR3: TGTGCCAGCAGCGCCCGGAGGATGGTAAATGAAAAACTGTTTTTT. Translated: CASSARRMVNEKLFF.

This clonotype was seen at least ten times. V is TRBV6-6 and J is TRBJ2-3; possible D gene TRBD1, 5 bases. The ends were cut back, 5 bases at V and 1 base at J, with 16 bases in the middle. Germline CDR1 reads MNHNY; CDR2 reads SVGAGI (reference sequence). This CDR3 region has 16 residues. This CDR3 is CASSHVQGRGTDTQYF. The CDR3 bases are TGTGCCAGCAGTCACGTCCAGGGCAGAGGCACAGATACGCAGTATTTT.

This clonotype has at least ten counts. The V and J genes are TRBV20-1 and TRBJ1-1; 11 bases match TRBD1. The CDR3 spans 13 residues. Germline CDR1 reads DFQATT; CDR2 reads SNEGSKA (reference sequence). The V segment lost 4 bases and the J segment 12 bases; nucleotides outside the gene matches: 10. The CDR3 region is CSAIGTGGLNSFF. The CDR3 coding sequence is TGCAGTGCTATCGGGACAGGGGGACTGAACTCTTTCTTT.

There are many counts of this clonotype. J is TRBJ2-2 and V is TRBV20-1; 7 bases agree with TRBD1. Trimming cost V 1 base and J 4 bases; bases outside gene matches: 6. The CDR3 consists of 15 residues. CDR1 and CDR2 from the germline V gene are DFQATT and SNEGSKA (reference sequence). The CDR3 loop reads CSARVVTGRTGELFF. The CDR3, as DNA: TGCAGTGCTAGAGTAGTGACAGGGCGCACCGGGGAGCTGTTTTTT.

This clonotype was seen only a few times. The genes are TRBV6-2 or TRBV6-3 and TRBJ2-1; TRBD1 is a possible D gene (6 bases). In germline, CDR1 is MNHEY, CDR2 SVGEGT. Trimming left V 6 bases short and J 8 bases short, with 11 bases between. CDR3 length equals 12 residues. The CDR3 DNA reads as TGTGCCAGCAGAAACAGGGTTCATGAGCAGTTCTTC. It is translated as CASRNRVHEQFF.